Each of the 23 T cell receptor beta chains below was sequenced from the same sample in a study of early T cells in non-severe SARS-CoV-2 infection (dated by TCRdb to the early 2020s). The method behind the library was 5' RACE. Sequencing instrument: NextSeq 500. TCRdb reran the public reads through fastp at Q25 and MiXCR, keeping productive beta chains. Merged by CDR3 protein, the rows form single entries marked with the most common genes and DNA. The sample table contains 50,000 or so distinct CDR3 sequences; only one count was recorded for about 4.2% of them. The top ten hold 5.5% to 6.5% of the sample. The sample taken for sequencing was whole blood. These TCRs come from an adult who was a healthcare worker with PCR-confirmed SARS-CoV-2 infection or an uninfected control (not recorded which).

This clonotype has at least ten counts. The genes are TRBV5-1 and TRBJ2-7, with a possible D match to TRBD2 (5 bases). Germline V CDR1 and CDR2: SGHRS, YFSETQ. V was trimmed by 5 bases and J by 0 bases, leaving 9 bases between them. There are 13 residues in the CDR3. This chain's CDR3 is CASSERVSYEQYF. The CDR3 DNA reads TGCGCCAGCAGTGAGAGGGTCTCCTACGAGCAGTACTTC.

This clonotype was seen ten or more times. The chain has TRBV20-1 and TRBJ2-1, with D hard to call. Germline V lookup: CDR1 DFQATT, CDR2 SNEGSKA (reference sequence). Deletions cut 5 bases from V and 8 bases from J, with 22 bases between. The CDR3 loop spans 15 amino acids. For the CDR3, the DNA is TGCAGTGCTCCCCACCCTCTACCGGTTGGGGATGAGCAGTTCTTC. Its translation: CSAPHPLPVGDEQFF.

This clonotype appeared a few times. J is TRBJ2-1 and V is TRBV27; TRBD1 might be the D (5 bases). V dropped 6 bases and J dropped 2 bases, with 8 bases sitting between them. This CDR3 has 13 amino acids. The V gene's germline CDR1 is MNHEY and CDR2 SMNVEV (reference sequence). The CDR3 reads CASRPRAYNEQFF. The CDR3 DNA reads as TGTGCCAGCAGGCCCAGGGCCTACAATGAGCAGTTCTTC.

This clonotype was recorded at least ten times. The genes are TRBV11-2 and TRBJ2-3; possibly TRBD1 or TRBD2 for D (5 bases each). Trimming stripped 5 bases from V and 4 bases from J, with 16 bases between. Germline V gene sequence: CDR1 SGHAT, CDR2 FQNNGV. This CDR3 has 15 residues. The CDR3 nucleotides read TGTGCCAGCAGCCGGGACGGTGAAAGCGCAGATACGCAGTATTTT. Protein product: CASSRDGESADTQYF. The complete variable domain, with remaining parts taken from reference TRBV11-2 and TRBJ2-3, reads EAGVAQSPRYKIIEKRQSVAFWCNPISGHATLYWYQQILGQGPKLLIQFQNNGVVDDSQLPKDRFSAERLKGVDSTLKIQPAKLEDSAVYLCASSRDGESADTQYFGPGTRLTVL.

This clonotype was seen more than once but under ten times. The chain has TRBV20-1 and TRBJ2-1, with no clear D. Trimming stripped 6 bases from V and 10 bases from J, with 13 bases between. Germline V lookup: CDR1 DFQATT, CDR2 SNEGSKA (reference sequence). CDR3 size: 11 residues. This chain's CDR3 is CSAVPEVEQFF. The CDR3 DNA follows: TGCAGTGCGGTCCCCGAAGTAGAGCAGTTCTTC.

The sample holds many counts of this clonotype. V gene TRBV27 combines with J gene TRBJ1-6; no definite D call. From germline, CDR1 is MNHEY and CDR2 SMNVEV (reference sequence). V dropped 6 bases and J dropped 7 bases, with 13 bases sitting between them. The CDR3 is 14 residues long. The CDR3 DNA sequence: TGTGCCAGCAGACCCAACTACGGGAATTCACCCCTCCACTTT. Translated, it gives CASRPNYGNSPLHF.

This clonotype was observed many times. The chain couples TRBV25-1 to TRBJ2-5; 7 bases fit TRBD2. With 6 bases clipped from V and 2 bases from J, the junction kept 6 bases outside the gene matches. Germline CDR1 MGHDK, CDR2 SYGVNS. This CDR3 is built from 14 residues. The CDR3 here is CASRGGTVQETQYF. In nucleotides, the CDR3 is TGTGCCAGCAGGGGGGGGACCGTACAAGAGACCCAGTACTTC.

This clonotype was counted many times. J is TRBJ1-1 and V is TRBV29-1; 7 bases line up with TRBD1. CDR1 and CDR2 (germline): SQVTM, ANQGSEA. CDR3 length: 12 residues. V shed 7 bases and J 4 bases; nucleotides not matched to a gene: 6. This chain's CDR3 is CSGAGGATEAFF. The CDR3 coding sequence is TGCAGCGGGGCAGGGGGTGCCACTGAAGCTTTCTTT.

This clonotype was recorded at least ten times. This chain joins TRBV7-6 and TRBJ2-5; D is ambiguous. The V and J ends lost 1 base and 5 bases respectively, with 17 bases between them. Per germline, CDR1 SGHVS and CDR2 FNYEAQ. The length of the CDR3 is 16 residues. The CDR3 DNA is TGTGCCAGCAGCTTAGGACCTGGTTCAATGGGGGAGACCCAGTACTTC. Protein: CASSLGPGSMGETQYF.

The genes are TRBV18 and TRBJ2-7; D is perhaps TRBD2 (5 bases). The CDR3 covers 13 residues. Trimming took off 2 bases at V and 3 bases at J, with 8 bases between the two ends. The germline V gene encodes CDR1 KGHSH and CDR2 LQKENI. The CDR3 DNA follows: TGTGCCAGCTCACCAGGCCGGGGCTACGAGCAGTACTTC. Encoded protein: CASSPGRGYEQYF.

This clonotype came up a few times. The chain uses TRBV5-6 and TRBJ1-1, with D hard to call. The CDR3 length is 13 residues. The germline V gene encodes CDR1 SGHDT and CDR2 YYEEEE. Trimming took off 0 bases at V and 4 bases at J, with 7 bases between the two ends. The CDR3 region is CASSLAGFTEAFF. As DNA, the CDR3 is TGTGCCAGCAGCTTGGCGGGTTTCACTGAAGCTTTCTTT.

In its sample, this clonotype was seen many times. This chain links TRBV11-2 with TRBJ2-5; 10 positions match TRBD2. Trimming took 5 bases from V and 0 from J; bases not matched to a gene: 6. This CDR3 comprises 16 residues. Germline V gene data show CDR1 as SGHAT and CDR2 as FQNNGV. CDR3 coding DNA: TGTGCCAGCAGCATCGGACTAGCGGTTTACCAAGAGACCCAGTACTTC. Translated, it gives CASSIGLAVYQETQYF. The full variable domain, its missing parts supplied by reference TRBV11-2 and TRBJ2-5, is EAGVAQSPRYKIIEKRQSVAFWCNPISGHATLYWYQQILGQGPKLLIQFQNNGVVDDSQLPKDRFSAERLKGVDSTLKIQPAKLEDSAVYLCASSIGLAVYQETQYFGPGTRLLVL.

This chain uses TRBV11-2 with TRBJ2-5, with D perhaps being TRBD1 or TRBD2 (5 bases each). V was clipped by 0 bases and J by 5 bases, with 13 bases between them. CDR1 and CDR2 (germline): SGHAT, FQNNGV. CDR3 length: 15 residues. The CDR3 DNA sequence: TGTGCCAGCAGCTTAGACCCAGGGTCGGGGGAGACCCAGTACTTC. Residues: CASSLDPGSGETQYF.

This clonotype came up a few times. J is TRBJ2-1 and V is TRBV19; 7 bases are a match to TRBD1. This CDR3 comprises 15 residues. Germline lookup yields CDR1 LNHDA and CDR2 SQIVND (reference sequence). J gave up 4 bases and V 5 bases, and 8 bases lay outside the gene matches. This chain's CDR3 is CASSPNRGLYNEQFF. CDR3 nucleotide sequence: TGTGCCAGTAGTCCAAACAGGGGCCTTTACAATGAGCAGTTCTTC.

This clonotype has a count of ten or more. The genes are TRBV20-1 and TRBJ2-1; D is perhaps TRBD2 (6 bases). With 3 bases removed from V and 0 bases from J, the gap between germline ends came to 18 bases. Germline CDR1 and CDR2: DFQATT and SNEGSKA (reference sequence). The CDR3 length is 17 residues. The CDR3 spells CSARGLLANPSYNEQFF. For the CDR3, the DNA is TGCAGTGCTAGGGGCTTACTAGCAAATCCCTCCTACAATGAGCAGTTCTTC.

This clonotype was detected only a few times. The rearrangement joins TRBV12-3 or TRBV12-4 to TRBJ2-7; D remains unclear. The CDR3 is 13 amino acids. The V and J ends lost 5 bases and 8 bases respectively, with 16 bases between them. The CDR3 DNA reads TGTGCCAGCAGTCGAATAGACACAGATAAGCAGTACTTC. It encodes CASSRIDTDKQYF.

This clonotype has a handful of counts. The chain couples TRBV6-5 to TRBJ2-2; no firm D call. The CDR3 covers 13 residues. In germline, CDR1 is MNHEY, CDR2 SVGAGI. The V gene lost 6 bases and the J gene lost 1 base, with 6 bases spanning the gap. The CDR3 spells CASSSRNTGELFF. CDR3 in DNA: TGTGCCAGCAGCTCGAGGAACACCGGGGAGCTGTTTTTT.

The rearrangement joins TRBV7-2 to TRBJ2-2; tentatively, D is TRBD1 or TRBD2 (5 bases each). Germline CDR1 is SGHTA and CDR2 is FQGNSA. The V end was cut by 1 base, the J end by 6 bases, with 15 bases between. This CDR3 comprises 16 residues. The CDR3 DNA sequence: TGTGCCAGCAGCTTAGATGCAGGGTTGGGGGCCGGGGAGCTGTTTTTT. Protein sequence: CASSLDAGLGAGELFF.

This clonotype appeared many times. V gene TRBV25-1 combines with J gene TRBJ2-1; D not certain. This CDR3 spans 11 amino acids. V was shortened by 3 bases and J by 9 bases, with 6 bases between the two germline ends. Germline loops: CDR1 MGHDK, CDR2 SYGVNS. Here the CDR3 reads CASSDGGEQFF. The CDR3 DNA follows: TGTGCCAGCAGTGACGGCGGTGAGCAGTTCTTC.

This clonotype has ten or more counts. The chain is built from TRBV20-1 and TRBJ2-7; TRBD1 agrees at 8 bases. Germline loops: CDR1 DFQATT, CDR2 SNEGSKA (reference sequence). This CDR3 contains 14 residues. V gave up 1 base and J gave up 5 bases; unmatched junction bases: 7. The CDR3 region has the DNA TGCAGTGCTAGAGCCAGGACAGGGTTGAACGAGCAGTACTTC. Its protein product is CSARARTGLNEQYF.

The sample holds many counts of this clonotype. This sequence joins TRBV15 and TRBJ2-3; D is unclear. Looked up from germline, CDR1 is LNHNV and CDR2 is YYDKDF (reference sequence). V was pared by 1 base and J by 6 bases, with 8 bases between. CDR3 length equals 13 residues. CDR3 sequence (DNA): TGTGCCACCAGCAGAGGACGTTGGGATACGCAGTATTTT. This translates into CATSRGRWDTQYF.

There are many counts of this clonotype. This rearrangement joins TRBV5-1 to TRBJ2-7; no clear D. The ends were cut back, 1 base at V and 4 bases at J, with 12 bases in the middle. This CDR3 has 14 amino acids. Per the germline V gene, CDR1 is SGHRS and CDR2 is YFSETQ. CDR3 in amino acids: CASSLWPATYEQYF. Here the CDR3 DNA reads TGCGCCAGCAGCTTGTGGCCCGCGACATACGAGCAGTACTTC.

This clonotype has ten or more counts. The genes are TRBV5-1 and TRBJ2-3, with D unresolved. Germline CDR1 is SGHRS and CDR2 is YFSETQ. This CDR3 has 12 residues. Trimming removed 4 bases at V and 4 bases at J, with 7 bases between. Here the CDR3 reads CASSPGPDTQYF. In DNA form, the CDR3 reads TGCGCCAGCAGCCCTGGGCCAGATACGCAGTATTTT. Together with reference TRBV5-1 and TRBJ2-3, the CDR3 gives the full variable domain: KAGVTQTPRYLIKTRGQQVTLSCSPISGHRSVSWYQQTPGQGLQFLFEYFSETQRNKGNFPGRFSGRQFSNSRSEMNVSTLELGDSALYLCASSPGPDTQYFGPGTRLTVL.